Listed here are 25 T cell receptor beta chains from one sample, sequenced in a study of early T cells in non-severe SARS-CoV-2 infection. A single record per CDR3 protein comes from TCRdb applying MiXCR to the 5' RACE reads. The sample holds under 75,000 distinct CDR3 sequences, over 10% seen once. Specimen: whole blood. Receptors originate from an adult who was a healthcare worker with PCR-confirmed SARS-CoV-2 infection or an uninfected control (not recorded which).

Ten or more counts support this clonotype. This chain uses TRBV5-6 with TRBJ1-5; 7 bases map to TRBD1. Germline V CDR1 and CDR2: SGHDT, YYEEEE. There are 14 residues in the CDR3. V was pared by 1 base and J by 7 bases, with 5 bases of the junction left unmatched. In DNA, the CDR3 is TGTGCCAGCAGCTTGAAAGGGGGCGGGCAGCCCCAGCATTTT. Translation: CASSLKGGGQPQHF. The variable domain in full, completed from reference TRBV5-6 and TRBJ1-5, reads DAGVTQSPTHLIKTRGQQVTLRCSPKSGHDTVSWYQQALGQGPQFIFQYYEEEERQRGNFPDRFSGHQFPNYSSELNVNALLLGDSALYLCASSLKGGGQPQHFGDGTRLSIL.

This clonotype was seen many times. V and J are TRBV10-1 and TRBJ2-2; D not certain. Trimming removed 3 bases at V and 7 bases at J, with 3 bases between. The CDR3 spans 11 residues. CDR1 is WNHNN, CDR2 SYGVQD, per germline (reference sequence). The CDR3 nucleotides are TGCGCCAGCAGTGATGGCGGGGAGCTGTTTTTT. Its translation is CASSDGGELFF.

Turning to this clonotype: An end of the junction differs from the germline gene, which may be a read error. This chain connects TRBV7-7 to TRBJ2-2; D possibly corresponds to TRBD2 (6 bases). This CDR3 comprises 15 residues. Germline-derived CDR1 and CDR2 are SSHAT and FNYEAQ (reference sequence). The CDR3: CASRKAPGGVGELFF. The CDR3 DNA reads TGTGCTAGCAGAAAGGCACCCGGGGGAGTGGGGGAGCTGTTTTTT.

J is TRBJ2-7 and V is TRBV29-1; TRBD2 aligns across 7 bases. There are 13 residues in the CDR3. V lost 4 bases to trimming and J lost 2 bases; unmatched junction nucleotides: 5. In germline, CDR1 is SQVTM, CDR2 ANQGSEA. The chain's CDR3 is CSVVGGSPYEQYF. The DNA of the CDR3 is TGCAGCGTTGTTGGCGGGAGCCCCTACGAGCAGTACTTC.

Many counts were recorded for this clonotype. V and J are TRBV29-1 and TRBJ1-1; no clear D. The V end lost 3 bases, the J end lost 11 bases, and 4 bases lay between the germline ends. This CDR3 has 8 amino acids. Germline V CDR1 and CDR2: SQVTM, ANQGSEA. The CDR3 region is CSVDLAFF. The CDR3 nucleotides are TGCAGCGTTGACTTGGCTTTCTTT.

This clonotype showed up many times. The rearrangement joins TRBV28 to TRBJ1-5; 7 nucleotides match TRBD1. The CDR3 sequence is 14 residues long. The junction had 7 bases not matched to a gene; V was cut back by 6 bases and J by 5 bases. Germline CDR1 MDHEN, CDR2 SYDVKM. CDR3 in DNA: TGTGCCAGCAGGCCGGGACAGTCATATCAGCCCCAGCATTTT. Translated: CASRPGQSYQPQHF.

This clonotype has only a few counts. This rearrangement joins TRBV28 to TRBJ2-7, with TRBD2 matching 15 bases. The CDR3 sequence is 15 residues long. CDR1 is MDHEN, CDR2 SYDVKM, per germline. The V segment lost 6 bases and the J segment 3 bases; nucleotides outside the gene matches: 3. CDR3 protein: CASSGTSGRIYEQYF. For the CDR3, the DNA is TGTGCCAGCAGCGGGACTAGCGGGAGGATCTACGAGCAGTACTTC.

This clonotype was counted ten times or more. The chain has TRBV6-5 and TRBJ1-1, with D tentatively TRBD1 (5 bases). The germline gives CDR1 MNHEY, CDR2 SVGAGI. The CDR3 spans 15 residues. The V gene lost 7 bases and the J gene lost 1 base, with 16 bases spanning the gap. As DNA, the CDR3 is TGTGCCAGCATCCCCGGGTGGGGGGGGAACACTGAAGCTTTCTTT. Encoded protein: CASIPGWGGNTEAFF.

The chain uses TRBV20-1 and TRBJ2-2; either TRBD1 or TRBD2 may fit D (5 bases each). The CDR3 has 13 residues. Trimming stripped 5 bases from V and 1 base from J, with 8 bases between. Germline lookup yields CDR1 DFQATT and CDR2 SNEGSKA (reference sequence). The DNA of the CDR3 is TGCAGTGCTGAGGGGCAGAACACCGGGGAGCTGTTTTTT. Protein: CSAEGQNTGELFF.

This clonotype has only a few counts. This chain links TRBV9 with TRBJ1-1; D remains unclear. In germline, CDR1 is SGDLS, CDR2 YYNGEE. Trimming left V 3 bases short and J 1 base short, with 7 bases between. This CDR3 is 13 amino acids long. The CDR3, as DNA: TGTGCCAGCAGCGCAGCTTCGAACACTGAAGCTTTCTTT. This sequence encodes CASSAASNTEAFF.

The sample holds many counts of this clonotype. The chain joins TRBV18 to TRBJ1-4; 7 positions agree with TRBD1. The CDR3 has 18 amino acids. Per germline, CDR1 KGHSH and CDR2 LQKENI. J lost 0 bases, V lost 2 bases, and 9 bases had no gene match. CDR3 sequence reads: CASSPTGQLTATNEKLFF. CDR3 in DNA: TGTGCCAGCTCACCAACGGGACAGCTCACAGCAACTAATGAAAAACTGTTTTTT.

The V call is TRBV5-1, the J call TRBJ2-5, with 11 bases fitting TRBD2. The CDR3 totals 15 residues. The J segment lost 3 bases and the V segment lost 2 bases, leaving 3 bases of the junction unmatched. Germline CDR1 and CDR2: SGHRS and YFSETQ. In DNA, the CDR3 is TGCGCCAGCAGCTTTAGCGGGAGGGCCAAAGAGACCCAGTACTTC. Protein product: CASSFSGRAKETQYF.

This clonotype was seen ten or more times. The chain joins TRBV5-1 to TRBJ1-1, with D perhaps TRBD1 (5 bases). Trimming left V 7 bases short and J 0 bases short, with 13 bases between. CDR3 length: 14 amino acids. Germline values: CDR1 SGHRS, CDR2 YFSETQ. The CDR3 protein is CASFPTGMNTEAFF. The CDR3 DNA reads TGCGCCAGCTTTCCTACAGGCATGAACACTGAAGCTTTCTTT.

This clonotype was counted between two and nine times. The CDR3 protein is CSVVPGGDEQYF. The DNA for the CDR3 is TGCAGCGTTGTACCAGGGGGCGACGAGCAGTACTTC. This sequence joins TRBV29-1 and TRBJ2-7; 8 bases are a match to TRBD1. The CDR3 spans 12 residues. With V trimmed by 4 bases and J by 5 bases, 4 bases remained unmatched. Germline assignment: CDR1 SQVTM and CDR2 ANQGSEA.

In this sample, this clonotype turned up a few times. V and J are TRBV5-4 and TRBJ2-2, with D unclear. V dropped 4 bases and J dropped 6 bases, with 13 bases sitting between them. Per germline, CDR1 SGHNT and CDR2 YYREEE (reference sequence). This CDR3 comprises 14 residues. The DNA of the CDR3 is TGTGCCAGCAGCGATCGCGAGGTCTCCGGGGAGCTGTTTTTT. Translating gives CASSDREVSGELFF.

The chain employs TRBV19 and TRBJ2-5; TRBD2 agrees at 15 bases. The germline gives CDR1 LNHDA, CDR2 SQIVND (reference sequence). This CDR3 is built from 19 residues. The V gene end was trimmed by 0 bases and the J gene end by 4 bases; junction bases not matched to a gene: 9. The CDR3 spells CASSIDGTSGRPFRETQYF. In DNA, the CDR3 is TGTGCCAGTAGTATAGACGGGACTAGCGGGAGGCCCTTCCGAGAGACCCAGTACTTC.

This clonotype was recorded a few times. V and J are TRBV5-4 and TRBJ1-1, with D maybe TRBD1 (6 bases). CDR3 length: 14 amino acids. Germline CDR1 and CDR2: SGHNT and YYREEE (reference sequence). The V end lost 4 bases, the J end lost 4 bases, and 14 bases lay between the germline ends. In nucleotides, the CDR3 is TGTGCCAGCAGCGGAGGGGGGCACGGCACTGAAGCTTTCTTT. Translating it yields CASSGGGHGTEAFF.

This clonotype was seen ten or more times. The rearrangement uses TRBV6-4 and TRBJ2-1; the D is unclear. V was clipped by 0 bases and J by 7 bases, with 4 bases between them. The CDR3 is 12 amino acids. Germline V gene sequence: CDR1 MRHNA, CDR2 SNTAGT. CDR3 nucleotide sequence: TGTGCCAGCAGTGACTCCCAAAATGAGCAGTTCTTC. This gives the protein CASSDSQNEQFF.

The chain couples TRBV9 to TRBJ2-2; either TRBD1 or TRBD2 may supply D (5 bases each). The CDR3 loop spans 15 amino acids. The V and J ends lost 0 bases and 4 bases respectively, with 10 bases between them. Per the germline V gene, CDR1 is SGDLS and CDR2 is YYNGEE. The CDR3, as DNA: TGTGCCAGCAGCGTAGCTGGGGGATTCACCGGGGAGCTGTTTTTT. It specifies CASSVAGGFTGELFF.

The V gene is TRBV28, the J gene TRBJ2-4, with D tentatively TRBD1 (6 bases). The V gene's germline CDR1 is MDHEN and CDR2 SYDVKM. With 3 bases removed from V and 8 bases from J, the gap between germline ends came to 17 bases. The CDR3 is 15 residues long. The CDR3 is CASSLRNRVWDIQYF. The CDR3 DNA sequence: TGTGCCAGCAGTTTGCGCAACAGGGTCTGGGACATTCAGTACTTC.

The J gene is TRBJ1-1, the V gene TRBV6-1; 7 nucleotides line up with TRBD1. V shed 6 bases and J 2 bases; nucleotides not matched to a gene: 6. CDR3 length equals 14 residues. CDR1 is MNHNS, CDR2 SASEGT, per germline. The CDR3 is CASSQDRVNTEAFF. The DNA of the CDR3 is TGTGCCAGCAGCCAAGACAGGGTCAACACTGAAGCTTTCTTT.

The sample holds many counts of this clonotype. The chain employs TRBV4-1 and TRBJ1-2, with D unresolved. There are 17 residues in the CDR3. Germline V gene sequence: CDR1 MGHRA, CDR2 YSYEKL. V was pared by 0 bases and J by 2 bases, with 16 bases between. Written as DNA, the CDR3 is TGCGCCAGCAGCCAAGATATGGCTTTTCCGAGCAACTATGGCTACACCTTC. This encodes CASSQDMAFPSNYGYTF.

This clonotype was recorded many times. V gene TRBV7-2 combines with J gene TRBJ1-5; D possibly corresponds to TRBD1 (6 bases). Germline V CDR1 and CDR2: SGHTA, FQGNSA. Trimming left V 5 bases short and J 5 bases short, with 13 bases between. This CDR3 is 14 amino acids long. CDR3: CASSLEGGYQPQHF. The CDR3 coding sequence is TGTGCCAGCAGCCTCGAGGGGGGTTATCAGCCCCAGCATTTT.

This clonotype was seen more than once but under ten times. The chain recombines TRBV5-1 with TRBJ2-7; perhaps TRBD1 as D (6 bases). The CDR3 runs 15 residues. V lost 0 bases and J 0 bases, leaving 10 bases between the germline ends. Germline V gives CDR1 SGHRS, CDR2 YFSETQ. The DNA for the CDR3 is TGCGCCAGCAGCTTGGCCGGACAGCTCTCCTACGAGCAGTACTTC. It specifies CASSLAGQLSYEQYF. The variable domain in full, with the rest retrieved from reference TRBV5-1 and TRBJ2-7, is KAGVTQTPRYLIKTRGQQVTLSCSPISGHRSVSWYQQTPGQGLQFLFEYFSETQRNKGNFPGRFSGRQFSNSRSEMNVSTLELGDSALYLCASSLAGQLSYEQYFGPGTRLTVT.

This clonotype was seen ten or more times. V and J are TRBV5-4 and TRBJ2-2; weak D call: TRBD1 (6 bases). V was clipped by 4 bases and J by 5 bases, with 15 bases between them. Germline values: CDR1 SGHNT, CDR2 YYREEE (reference sequence). This CDR3 is 15 amino acids long. CDR3: CASSPPGQSTGELFF. The CDR3, as DNA: TGTGCCAGCAGCCCGCCGGGACAAAGTACCGGGGAGCTGTTTTTT.